The 13 T cell receptor beta chains listed next were all sequenced from one sample in a study of T cell responses to AZD1222 COVID-19 vaccine. Sequencing was performed with immunoSEQ multiplex PCR; in TCRdb, only in-frame clones are kept and a portion is missing. The sample contains 180,000 or so clones, roughly 91% of which appear only once. The sequencing here drew on peripheral blood, taken 28 days after the second AZD1222 dose. These receptor sequences come from an adult who received the AZD1222 COVID-19 vaccine.

The J gene is TRBJ2-1, the V gene TRBV18; 8 nucleotides agree with TRBD1. The V gene's germline CDR1 is KGHSH and CDR2 LQKENI. Unmatched junction bases numbered 13, after V lost 3 bases and J lost 15 bases. This CDR3 has 14 amino acids. CDR3 coding DNA: TGTGCCAGCTCACCGCCGGACAGGGCCGTTTGGTGGTTCTTC. This translates into CASSPPDRAVWWFF.

The V gene is TRBV7-9, the J gene TRBJ1-1, with 7 bases that match TRBD1. The V segment lost 4 bases and the J segment 0 bases; nucleotides outside the gene matches: 11. Looked up from germline, CDR1 is SEHNR and CDR2 is FQNEAQ (reference sequence). The CDR3 loop spans 17 amino acids. The CDR3 protein is CASSSGVGTAMNTEAFF. As DNA, the CDR3 is TGTGCCAGCAGCTCGGGGGTGGGGACAGCTATGAACACTGAAGCTTTCTTT.

The chain uses TRBV6-6 and TRBJ1-1, with D possibly matching TRBD1 (5 bases). The CDR3 sequence is 14 residues long. V was cut by 6 bases and J by 1 base, with 12 bases left in between. Germline V gene lookup returns CDR1 MNHNY and CDR2 SVGAGI (reference sequence). This chain's CDR3 is CASRDETGNTEAFF. For the CDR3, the DNA is TGTGCCAGCAGGGATGAAACAGGGAACACTGAAGCTTTCTTT.

This chain links TRBV7-6 with TRBJ1-2, with a weak D call TRBD1 (6 bases). Deletions cut 5 bases from V and 5 bases from J, with 12 bases between. Looked up from germline, CDR1 is SGHVS and CDR2 is FNYEAQ. The CDR3 runs 13 residues. CDR3 sequence reads: CASSLGRGYGYTF. In DNA, the CDR3 is TGTGCCAGCAGCCTGGGCAGGGGATATGGCTACACCTTC.

The V and J genes are TRBV7-2 and TRBJ2-7; TRBD2 is a possible D gene (5 bases). Germline-derived CDR1 and CDR2 are SGHTA and FQGNSA. There are 13 residues in the CDR3. Trimming pared 5 bases from V and 10 bases from J, leaving 18 bases between. The CDR3: CASSNDGASSQYF. In DNA, the CDR3 is TGTGCCAGCAGCAATGACGGAGCTAGCTCTCAGTACTTC. Drawing the rest from reference TRBV7-2 and TRBJ2-7, the complete variable domain is GAGVSQSPSNKVTEKGKDVELRCDPISGHTALYWYRQSLGQGLEFLIYFQGNSAPDKSGLPSDRFSAERTGGSVSTLTIQRTQQEDSAVYLCASSNDGASSQYFGPGTRLTVT.

The chain joins TRBV12-5 to TRBJ2-4, with 10 positions matching TRBD1. Germline V CDR1 and CDR2: LGHNT, FRNRAP. Trimming removed 7 bases from V and 7 bases from J; junction bases left unmatched: 7. There are 14 residues in the CDR3. The CDR3: CASALGGQGNIQYF. DNA for the CDR3: TGTGCTAGTGCCTTGGGGGGACAGGGGAACATTCAGTACTTC.

The rearrangement links TRBV5-1 to TRBJ1-3; D gene unclear. Germline V gives CDR1 SGHRS, CDR2 YFSETQ. CDR3 length: 16 residues. With 0 bases removed from V and 3 bases from J, the gap between germline ends came to 13 bases. The CDR3 bases are TGCGCCAGCAGCTTGGATGGGGTGGCCGGTGGAAACACCATATATTTT. Residues: CASSLDGVAGGNTIYF.

This chain joins TRBV21-1 and TRBJ1-2. TRBV21-1 is given as a pseudogene. This CDR3 has 12 amino acids. CDR3 sequence (DNA): TGTGCCAGCAATGAGGGACTCTATGGCTACACCTTC. Translating it yields CASNEGLYGYTF.

This sequence joins TRBV7-3 and TRBJ1-2, with TRBD1 as a possible D gene (5 bases). Trimming removed 5 bases from V and 5 bases from J, with 18 bases in between. This CDR3 contains 15 residues. Per the germline V gene, CDR1 is SGHTA and CDR2 is FQGTGA. CDR3 sequence reads: CASSPREAGVYGYTF. DNA for the CDR3: TGTGCCAGCAGCCCTCGGGAGGCGGGGGTTTATGGCTACACCTTC.

The chain recombines TRBV6-1 with TRBJ1-2; D gene unclear. Germline-derived CDR1 and CDR2 are MNHNS and SASEGT. Trimming took off 0 bases at V and 1 base at J, with 9 bases between the two ends. The CDR3 is 15 residues long. CDR3 sequence reads: CASSEAQQINYGYTF. DNA of the CDR3: TGTGCCAGCAGTGAAGCGCAACAGATTAACTATGGCTACACCTTC.

The chain joins TRBV5-1 to TRBJ1-5; TRBD1 agrees at 10 bases. The CDR3 runs 16 residues. The junction had 7 bases not matched to a gene; V was cut back by 0 bases and J by 7 bases. CDR1 is SGHRS and CDR2 is YFSETQ in the germline V gene. The CDR3 sequence: CASSLVGTGDGQPQHF. The CDR3 DNA follows: TGCGCCAGCAGCTTGGTCGGGACAGGGGATGGCCAGCCCCAGCATTTT.

This sequence joins TRBV6-2 or TRBV6-3 and TRBJ1-2; 10 nucleotides line up with TRBD1. V trimming: 5 bases; J trimming: 2 bases; junction bases outside the gene matches: 5. CDR1 and CDR2 (germline): MNHEY, SVGEGT. This CDR3 has 15 residues. CDR3 in amino acids: CASSARDRGNYGYTF. The CDR3 DNA reads as TGTGCCAGCAGTGCACGGGACAGGGGAAACTATGGCTACACCTTC.

The rearrangement uses TRBV11-2 and TRBJ2-1, with D perhaps TRBD1 or TRBD2 (5 bases each). The V gene's germline CDR1 is SGHAT and CDR2 FQNNGV. The CDR3 runs 16 residues. V shed 5 bases and J shed 4 bases, with 18 bases lying between them. This CDR3 reads CASSPPGPSLYNEQFF. CDR3 coding DNA: TGTGCCAGCAGCCCACCGGGACCATCACTTTACAATGAGCAGTTCTTC.